The T cell receptor (beta chain) under discussion was sequenced for a study of OX40 agonist ivuxolimab in advanced cancers. Study as a whole: Patients were treated with intravenous ivuxolimab, dosed at 0.01 to 10 mg/kg and infused every 2 weeks. Study-level points and caveats: Among patients with partial responses at 0.1-3.0 mg/kg, clonal expansion was among the lowest. At 0.1 to 3.0 mg/kg, CD4+ and CD8+ blood T cells expanded clonally by week 6.

This CDR3 is built from 12 residues. The germline V and J ends were trimmed by 8 bases and 2 bases, with 8 bases remaining between them. Germline V gene data show CDR1 as LNHDA and CDR2 as SQIVND (reference sequence). With respect to this clone: Its cognate antigen is unknown.

Repertoires were generated with immunoSEQ multiplex PCR, while TCRdb's copy carries only in-frame clones and drops some. The sample contains about 43,000 clones, around 86% of which appear only once. This rearrangement joins TRBV19 to TRBJ2-3; D call uncertain. The sequence derives from an adult with an advanced solid tumor such as melanoma, head and neck, liver or kidney cancer. The sequencing used CD4+ or CD8+ T cells sorted from blood, collected in a trial of the OX40 agonist ivuxolimab. As DNA, the CDR3 is TGTGCCAGTGGCTGGACCACAGATACGCAGTATTTT. It yields the protein CASGWTTDTQYF.